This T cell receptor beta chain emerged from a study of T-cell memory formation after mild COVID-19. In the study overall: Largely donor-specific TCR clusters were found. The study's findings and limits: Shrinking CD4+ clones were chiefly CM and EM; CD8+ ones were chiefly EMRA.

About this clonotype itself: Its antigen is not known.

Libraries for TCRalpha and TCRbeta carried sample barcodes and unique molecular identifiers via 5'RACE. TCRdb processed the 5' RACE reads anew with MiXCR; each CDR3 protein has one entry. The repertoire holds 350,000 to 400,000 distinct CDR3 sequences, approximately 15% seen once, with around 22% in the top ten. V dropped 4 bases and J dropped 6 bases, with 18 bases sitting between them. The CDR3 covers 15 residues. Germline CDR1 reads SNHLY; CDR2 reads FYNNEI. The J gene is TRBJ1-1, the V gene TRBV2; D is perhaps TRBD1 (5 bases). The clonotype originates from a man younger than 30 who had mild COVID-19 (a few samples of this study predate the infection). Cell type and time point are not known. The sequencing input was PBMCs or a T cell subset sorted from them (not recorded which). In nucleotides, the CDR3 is TGTGCCAGCAGTGTTACTGGGGGAGGATTCTCTGAAGCTTTCTTT. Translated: CASSVTGGGFSEAFF.